This T cell receptor (beta chain) emerged from a study of cytomegalovirus exposure and HLA in healthy donors. This PCR relied on a set of 60 Vbeta primers and 13 Jbeta primers. Using immunoSEQ multiplex PCR, the repertoire was profiled, and TCRdb retains in-frame clones only, with some absent. Its table records 45,000 to 70,000 clones. Donors in the study were healthy people who gave bone marrow. With respect to this clone: Its specificity is not known.

Findings and caveats of the study: Researchers reported from a later analysis that most CMV-associated TCR beta chains appeared HLA-restricted. In an earlier analysis, in some 540 donors, most V segments appeared productive either ~87% or ~30% of the time. Per published reports, the classifier diagnosed cytomegalovirus status with high specificity and sensitivity.

The CDR3 contains 17 residues. Germline-derived CDR1 and CDR2 are MGHRA and YSYEKL. The V gene end was trimmed by 4 bases and the J gene end by 2 bases; junction bases not matched to a gene: 7. The receptor was derived from a woman aged 50 to 65 in good health and CMV-seropositive. This chain joins TRBV4-1 and TRBJ2-1; 11 nucleotides agree with TRBD2. The sequencing sample was made of PBMCs. Here the CDR3 DNA reads TGCGCCAGCAGCCGGACTCTAGCGGGAGGTGCCTACAATGAGCAGTTCTTC. This codes for CASSRTLAGGAYNEQFF.